This T cell receptor (beta chain) derives from a study of cytomegalovirus exposure and HLA in healthy donors. General observations from the study: The authors enumerated over 150 TCR beta chains as linked to cytomegalovirus. Later, TCR association rates were found to vary by HLA locus, highest for DRB1 and lowest for HLA-C.

Amplification used 60 Vbeta primers and 13 Jbeta primers. Data came from immunoSEQ multiplex PCR; TCRdb stores just in-frame clones and leaves some out. Of some 100,000 clones listed, around 77% are singletons. This clone was picked up a small number of times. Antigen specificity is unknown. This sequence originates from a man aged 45-65 years in good health and CMV-seropositive. Material: PBMCs.

CDR3 sequence (DNA): TGTGCCAGCAGATCACGTCTCCGGGACACCATATATTTT. Protein sequence: CASRSRLRDTIYF. V usage is TRBV6-5 and J usage is TRBJ1-3; the D is unclear. CDR1 and CDR2 (germline): MNHEY, SVGAGI. The CDR3 extends over 13 amino acids. Deletions cut 6 bases from V and 8 bases from J, with 14 bases between.